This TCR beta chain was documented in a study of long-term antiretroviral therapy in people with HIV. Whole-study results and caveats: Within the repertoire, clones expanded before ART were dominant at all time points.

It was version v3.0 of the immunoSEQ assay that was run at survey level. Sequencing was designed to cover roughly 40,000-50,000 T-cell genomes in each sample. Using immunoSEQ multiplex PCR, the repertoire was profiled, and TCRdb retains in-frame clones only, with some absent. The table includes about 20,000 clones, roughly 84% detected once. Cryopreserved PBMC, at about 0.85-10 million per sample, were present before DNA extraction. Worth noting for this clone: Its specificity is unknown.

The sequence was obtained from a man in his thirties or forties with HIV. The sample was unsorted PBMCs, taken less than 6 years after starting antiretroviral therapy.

CDR3 loop: CASIGPGAEYNEQFF. As DNA, the CDR3 is TGTGCCAGCATTGGTCCGGGGGCGGAATACAATGAGCAGTTCTTC. V gene TRBV2 combines with J gene TRBJ2-1; D may correspond to TRBD1 or TRBD2 (6 bases each). V lost 7 bases and J lost 4, with 17 bases in between. Germline V gene sequence: CDR1 SNHLY, CDR2 FYNNEI. The CDR3 is 15 residues long.